What follows describes a single TCR beta chain. Its cognate antigen has yet to be identified. No base quality values were provided; no much bigger clone lies one nucleotide off. The data originate from a study of patients and donors after allogeneic stem cell transplantation (dated by TCRdb to 2018 to 2020). Library preparation used RT-PCR. Sequenced using a NextSeq 550. The raw public data were reprocessed by TCRdb itself: fastp quality trimming at Q25, MiXCR clonotype calling, in-frame beta chains only. When rows share a CDR3 protein, they turn into one entry using the most common DNA and genes. Counted in this sample were some 230,000 distinct CDR3 sequences; around an eighth of them appeared once. Together, the top ten hold roughly 11% of the sample. A distance of 23 bases separates the germline ends of V and J, which lose 5 bases and 9 bases respectively. The CDR3 starts with the cysteine, ends with the phenylalanine, and has 16 residues. Only the CDR3 DNA is retained, 48 bases long and in frame from the first base. Per the germline V gene (reference sequence), MNHEY is the CDR1 and SMNVEV is the CDR2.

The sequence joins TRBV27 to TRBJ2-1; 5 matching bases give a weak D call of TRBD1. The sequence came from a human donor who was either an allogeneic HSCT recipient or a stem cell or donor lymphocyte infusion donor (not recorded which). It is not recorded whose cells these are; they may come from a transplant donor. Sequencing was done on a sample of blood, either unsorted or a sorted T cell fraction (not recorded which). The base sequence is TGTGCCAGCAGTGAATACTACTCCAGGGCGCGGCTTGAGCAGTTCTTC. It translates as CASSEYYSRARLEQFF.